This TCR beta chain was captured in a study of T-cell memory formation after mild COVID-19. At the level of the study: TCR clusters mostly belonged to single donors. Study-wide findings and caveats: Clones shrinking from day 15 to 85 showed even CD4/CD8 mixes; later expanders tilted CD4+. The study detected some responding clones in pre-infection memory, suggesting cross-reactive memory joined.

This CDR3 has 14 residues. Germline loops: CDR1 DFQATT, CDR2 SNEGSKA (reference sequence). V dropped 6 bases and J dropped 5; count of bases not matched to a gene: 9. The TCR alpha and TCR beta cDNA libraries, bearing sample barcodes and UMIs, were generated by 5'RACE using constant-segment primers. TCRdb independently ran MiXCR on the 5' RACE reads; one entry per CDR3 protein. The sample includes fewer than 150,000 distinct CDR3 sequences, approximately 6.3% of them seen just once. This clonotype has at least ten counts. The antigen is unknown. The V call is TRBV20-1, the J call TRBJ2-1, with 8 bases matching TRBD2. The TCR comes from an adult woman who had mild COVID-19 (a few samples of this study predate the infection). Cell type and time point are not known. Sample: PBMCs or a T cell subset sorted from them (not recorded which). The CDR3 coding sequence is TGCAGTGCCCCTCACATAGCGGGAAACAATGAGCAGTTCTTC. Translated, it gives CSAPHIAGNNEQFF.